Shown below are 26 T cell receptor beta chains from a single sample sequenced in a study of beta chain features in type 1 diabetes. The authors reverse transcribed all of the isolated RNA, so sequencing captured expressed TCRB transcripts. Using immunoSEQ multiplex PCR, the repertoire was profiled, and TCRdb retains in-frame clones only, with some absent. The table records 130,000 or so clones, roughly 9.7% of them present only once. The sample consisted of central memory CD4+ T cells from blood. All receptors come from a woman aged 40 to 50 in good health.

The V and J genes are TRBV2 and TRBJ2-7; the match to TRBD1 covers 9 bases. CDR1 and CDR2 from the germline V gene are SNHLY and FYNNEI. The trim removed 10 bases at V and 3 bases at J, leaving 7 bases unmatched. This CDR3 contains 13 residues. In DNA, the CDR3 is TGTGCCACCAATGGACAGGGGATCTACGAGCAGTACTTC. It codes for CATNGQGIYEQYF.

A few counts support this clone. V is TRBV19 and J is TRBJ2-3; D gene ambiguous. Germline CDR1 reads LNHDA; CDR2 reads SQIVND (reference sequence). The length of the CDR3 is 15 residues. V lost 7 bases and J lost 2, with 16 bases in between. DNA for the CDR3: TGTGCCAGTACCCCAGTGGGCACCTACACAGATACGCAGTATTTT. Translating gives CASTPVGTYTDTQYF.

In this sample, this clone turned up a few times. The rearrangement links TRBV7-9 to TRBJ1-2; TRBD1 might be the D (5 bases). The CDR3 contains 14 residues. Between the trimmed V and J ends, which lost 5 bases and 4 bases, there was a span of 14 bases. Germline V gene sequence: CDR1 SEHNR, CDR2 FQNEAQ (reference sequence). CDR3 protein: CASSQDRAGYGYTF. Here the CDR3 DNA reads TGTGCCAGCAGCCAAGACAGAGCGGGCTATGGCTACACCTTC. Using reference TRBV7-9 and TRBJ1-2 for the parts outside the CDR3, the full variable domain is DTGVSQNPRHKITKRGQNVTFRCDPISEHNRLYWYRQTLGQGPEFLTYFQNEAQLEKSRLLSDRFSAERPKGSFSTLEIQRTEQGDSAMYLCASSQDRAGYGYTFGSGTRLTVV.

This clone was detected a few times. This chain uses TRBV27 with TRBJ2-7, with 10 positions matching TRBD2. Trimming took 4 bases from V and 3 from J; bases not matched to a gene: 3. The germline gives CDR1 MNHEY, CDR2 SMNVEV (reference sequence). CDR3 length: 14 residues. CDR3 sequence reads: CASSSRTSGYEQYF. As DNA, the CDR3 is TGTGCCAGCAGTTCCAGGACTAGCGGCTACGAGCAGTACTTC.

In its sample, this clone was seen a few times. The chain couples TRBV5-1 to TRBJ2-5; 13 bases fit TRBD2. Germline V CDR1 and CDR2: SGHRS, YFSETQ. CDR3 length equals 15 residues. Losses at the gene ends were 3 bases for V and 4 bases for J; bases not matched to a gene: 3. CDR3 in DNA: TGCGCCAGCAGCTCCCGGACTAGCGGGGGAGAGACCCAGTACTTC. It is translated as CASSSRTSGGETQYF. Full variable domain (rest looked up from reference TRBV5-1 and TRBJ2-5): KAGVTQTPRYLIKTRGQQVTLSCSPISGHRSVSWYQQTPGQGLQFLFEYFSETQRNKGNFPGRFSGRQFSNSRSEMNVSTLELGDSALYLCASSSRTSGGETQYFGPGTRLLVL.

CDR3 sequence (DNA): TGTGCCAGCAGTTCCCCGGGACAAGATTACGAGCAGTACTTC. Its protein product is CASSSPGQDYEQYF. V usage is TRBV27 and J usage is TRBJ2-7; a weak D match, TRBD1 (6 bases). The V gene's germline CDR1 is MNHEY and CDR2 SMNVEV (reference sequence). V was trimmed by 4 bases and J by 4 bases, leaving 14 bases between them. The CDR3 has 14 amino acids.

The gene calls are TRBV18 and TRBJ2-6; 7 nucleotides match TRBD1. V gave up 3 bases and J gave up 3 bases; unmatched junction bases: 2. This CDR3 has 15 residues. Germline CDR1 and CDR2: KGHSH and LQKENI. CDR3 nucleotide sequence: TGTGCCAGCTCACCCTCAGGGGGTGGGGCCAACGTCCTGACTTTC. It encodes CASSPSGGGANVLTF.

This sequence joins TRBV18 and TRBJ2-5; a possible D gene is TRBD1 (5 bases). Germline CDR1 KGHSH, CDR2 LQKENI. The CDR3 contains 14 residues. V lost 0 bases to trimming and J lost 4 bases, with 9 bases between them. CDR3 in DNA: TGTGCCAGCTCACCACCAGGACAAGCAGAGACCCAGTACTTC. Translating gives CASSPPGQAETQYF.

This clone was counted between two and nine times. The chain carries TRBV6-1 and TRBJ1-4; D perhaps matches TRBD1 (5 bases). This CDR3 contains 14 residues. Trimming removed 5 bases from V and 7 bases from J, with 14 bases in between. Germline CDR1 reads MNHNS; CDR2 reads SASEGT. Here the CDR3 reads CASSLGRASEKLFF. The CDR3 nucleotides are TGTGCCAGCAGTTTGGGCAGGGCCTCTGAAAAACTGTTTTTT.

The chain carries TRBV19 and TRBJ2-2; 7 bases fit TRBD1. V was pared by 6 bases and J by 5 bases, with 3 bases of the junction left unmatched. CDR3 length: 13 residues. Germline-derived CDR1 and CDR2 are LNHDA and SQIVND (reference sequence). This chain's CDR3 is CASRLTGTGELFF. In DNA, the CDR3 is TGTGCCAGTAGGCTGACAGGGACCGGGGAGCTGTTTTTT.

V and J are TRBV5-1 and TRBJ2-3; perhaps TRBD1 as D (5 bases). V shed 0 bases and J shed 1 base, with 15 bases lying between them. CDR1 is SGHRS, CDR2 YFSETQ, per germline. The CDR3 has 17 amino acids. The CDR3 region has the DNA TGCGCCAGCAGCTTGGCCCCCCAGGGTAGGGGCACAGATACGCAGTATTTT. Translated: CASSLAPQGRGTDTQYF.

CDR3 sequence (DNA): TGCGCCAGCAAGACTAGCGGGGGGGCTTCGGACATTCAGTACTTC. Translated, it gives CASKTSGGASDIQYF. This chain joins TRBV5-1 and TRBJ2-4; 14 bases map to TRBD2. CDR3 length: 15 residues. The germline V gene has CDR1 SGHRS and CDR2 YFSETQ. With 6 bases clipped from V and 8 bases from J, the junction kept 7 bases outside the gene matches.

The CDR3, as DNA: TGCGCCAGCAGCTTGTCTACCCAAAGAGAAGCTTTCTTT. Protein sequence: CASSLSTQREAFF. The chain employs TRBV5-1 and TRBJ1-1; no clear D gene. The CDR3 loop spans 13 amino acids. The germline V and J ends were trimmed by 1 base and 8 bases, with 12 bases remaining between them. Germline V gene sequence: CDR1 SGHRS, CDR2 YFSETQ.

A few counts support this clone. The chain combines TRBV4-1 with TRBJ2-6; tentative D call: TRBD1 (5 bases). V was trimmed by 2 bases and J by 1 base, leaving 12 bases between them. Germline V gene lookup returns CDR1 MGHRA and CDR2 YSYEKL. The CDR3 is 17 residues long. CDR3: CASSQWGTTSGANVLTF. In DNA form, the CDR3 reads TGCGCCAGCAGCCAATGGGGCACCACGTCTGGGGCCAACGTCCTGACTTTC.

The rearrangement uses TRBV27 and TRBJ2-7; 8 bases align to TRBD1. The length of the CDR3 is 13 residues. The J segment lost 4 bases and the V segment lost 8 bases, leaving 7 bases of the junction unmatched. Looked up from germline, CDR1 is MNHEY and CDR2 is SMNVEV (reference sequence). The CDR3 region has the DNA TGTGCCAGCTCGACAGGGGCTCAGTACGAGCAGTACTTC. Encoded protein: CASSTGAQYEQYF.

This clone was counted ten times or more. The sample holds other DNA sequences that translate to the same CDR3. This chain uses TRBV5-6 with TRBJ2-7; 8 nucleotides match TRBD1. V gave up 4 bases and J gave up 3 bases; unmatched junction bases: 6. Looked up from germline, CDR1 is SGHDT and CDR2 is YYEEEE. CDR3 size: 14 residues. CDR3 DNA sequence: TGTGCCAGCAGCAAAGGACAGGGTCGCTACGAGCAGTACTTC. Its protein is CASSKGQGRYEQYF.

The CDR3 coding sequence is TGTGCCAGCAGCTTGGAGGGAATCCAAGAGACCCAGTACTTC. Protein sequence: CASSLEGIQETQYF. The V and J genes are TRBV7-6 and TRBJ2-5, with a tentative D call TRBD2 (6 bases). Per the germline V gene, CDR1 is SGHVS and CDR2 is FNYEAQ. The CDR3 runs 14 residues. Trimming shortened V by 3 bases and J by 1 base, and 9 bases separated the two germline ends. Combining the CDR3 with reference TRBV7-6 and TRBJ2-5 gives the whole variable domain GAGVSQSPRYKVTKRGQDVALRCDPISGHVSLYWYRQALGQGPEFLTYFNYEAQQDKSGLPNDRFSAERPEGSISTLTIQRTEQRDSAMYRCASSLEGIQETQYFGPGTRLLVL.

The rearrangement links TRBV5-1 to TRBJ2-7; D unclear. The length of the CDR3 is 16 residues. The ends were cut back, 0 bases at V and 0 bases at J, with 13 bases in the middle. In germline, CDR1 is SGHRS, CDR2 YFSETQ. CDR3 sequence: CASSLGVQVSSYEQYF. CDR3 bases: TGCGCCAGCAGCTTGGGTGTTCAGGTTAGCTCCTACGAGCAGTACTTC.

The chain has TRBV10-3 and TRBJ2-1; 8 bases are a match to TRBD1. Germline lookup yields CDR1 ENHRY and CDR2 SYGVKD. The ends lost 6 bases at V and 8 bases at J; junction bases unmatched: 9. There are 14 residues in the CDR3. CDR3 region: CAIRAGQGGDEQFF. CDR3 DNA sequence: TGTGCCATCAGAGCCGGACAGGGAGGCGATGAGCAGTTCTTC.

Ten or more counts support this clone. CDR3 sequence: CAISESGLTDTQYF. The CDR3 bases are TGTGCCATCAGTGAGTCTGGGCTCACAGATACGCAGTATTTT. The rearrangement links TRBV10-3 to TRBJ2-3; D uncertain. Germline lookup yields CDR1 ENHRY and CDR2 SYGVKD. Trimming took 0 bases from V and 2 from J, leaving 6 bases between them. The CDR3 has 14 amino acids.

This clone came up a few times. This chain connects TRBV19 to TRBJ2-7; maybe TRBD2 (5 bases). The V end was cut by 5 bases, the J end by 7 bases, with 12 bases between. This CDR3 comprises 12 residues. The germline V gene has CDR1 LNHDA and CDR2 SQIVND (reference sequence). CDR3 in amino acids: CASSALTGEQYF. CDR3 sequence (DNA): TGTGCCAGTAGTGCACTAACGGGAGAGCAGTACTTC.

CDR3 coding DNA: TGTGCCAGCAGCTTAGTTGCCGCAGGGGGTTCCTACGAGCAGTACTTC. Its protein product is CASSLVAAGGSYEQYF. The V gene is TRBV11-2, the J gene TRBJ2-7, with TRBD1 identical over 7 bases. The CDR3 loop spans 16 amino acids. Trimming removed 1 base from V and 1 base from J; junction bases left unmatched: 7. From germline, CDR1 is SGHAT and CDR2 FQNNGV.

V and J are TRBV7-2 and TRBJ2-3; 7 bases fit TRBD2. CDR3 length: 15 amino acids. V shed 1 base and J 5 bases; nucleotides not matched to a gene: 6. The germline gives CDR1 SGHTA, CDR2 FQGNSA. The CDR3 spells CASSLGWRGLDTQYF. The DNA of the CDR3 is TGTGCCAGCAGCTTAGGCTGGCGGGGGTTAGATACGCAGTATTTT.

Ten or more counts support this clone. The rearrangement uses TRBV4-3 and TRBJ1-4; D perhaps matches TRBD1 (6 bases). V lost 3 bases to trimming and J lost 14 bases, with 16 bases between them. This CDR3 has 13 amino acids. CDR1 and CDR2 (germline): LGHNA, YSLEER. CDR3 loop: CASSQAVQGGLFF. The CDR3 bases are TGCGCCAGCAGCCAGGCTGTACAGGGTGGTCTGTTTTTT.

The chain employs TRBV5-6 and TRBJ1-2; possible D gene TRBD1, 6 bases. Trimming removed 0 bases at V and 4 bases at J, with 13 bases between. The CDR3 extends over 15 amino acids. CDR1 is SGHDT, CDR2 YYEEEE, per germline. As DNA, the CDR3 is TGTGCCAGCAGCTTGGACAGGGCCACGATCTATGGCTACACCTTC. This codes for CASSLDRATIYGYTF.

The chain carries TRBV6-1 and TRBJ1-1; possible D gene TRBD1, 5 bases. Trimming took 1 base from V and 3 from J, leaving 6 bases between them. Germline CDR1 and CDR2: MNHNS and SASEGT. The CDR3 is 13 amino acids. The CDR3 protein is CASSEEGYTEAFF. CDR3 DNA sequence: TGTGCCAGCAGTGAAGAGGGGTACACTGAAGCTTTCTTT.